The sequence of this T cell receptor beta chain was determined in a study of blood T cell repertoires in COVID-19. Sequencing used immunoSEQ multiplex PCR; TCRdb keeps in-frame clones, though not all of them. The sample includes about 100,000 clones, roughly nine tenths of them seen just once. Germline CDR1 is LNHDA and CDR2 is SQIVND (reference sequence). V shed 5 bases and J 5 bases; nucleotides not matched to a gene: 2. This CDR3 has 14 residues. The material sequenced was peripheral blood. The chain employs TRBV19 and TRBJ1-4; the match to TRBD1 covers 10 bases. The receptor was isolated from a man aged 60 to 75 with acute or convalescent COVID-19. This CDR3 is CASSEDRGNEKLFF. The CDR3 nucleotides read TGTGCCAGTAGTGAGGACAGGGGGAATGAAAAACTGTTTTTT.